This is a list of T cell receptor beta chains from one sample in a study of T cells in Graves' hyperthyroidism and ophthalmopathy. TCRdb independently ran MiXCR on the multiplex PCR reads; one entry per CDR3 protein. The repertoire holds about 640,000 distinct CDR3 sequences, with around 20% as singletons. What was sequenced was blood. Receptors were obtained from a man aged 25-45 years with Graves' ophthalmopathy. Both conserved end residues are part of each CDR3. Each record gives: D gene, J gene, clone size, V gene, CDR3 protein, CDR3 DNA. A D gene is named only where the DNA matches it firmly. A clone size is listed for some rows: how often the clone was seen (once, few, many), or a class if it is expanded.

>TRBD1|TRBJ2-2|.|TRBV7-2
CASNQQGANTGELFF
TGTGCCAGCAACCAACAGGGGGCGAACACCGGGGAGCTGTTTTTT
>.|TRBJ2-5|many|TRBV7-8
CASSVDPRGPLQETQYF
TGTGCCAGCAGCGTAGATCCCCGGGGTCCTCTCCAAGAGACCCAGTACTTC
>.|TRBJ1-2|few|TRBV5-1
CASKSDSSIPYGYTF
TGCGCCAGCAAGTCTGACAGCTCAATACCCTATGGCTACACCTTC
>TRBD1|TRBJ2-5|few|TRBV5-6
CASSLLTGGTQYF
TGTGCCAGCAGCTTGCTAACAGGGGGGACGCAGTACTTC
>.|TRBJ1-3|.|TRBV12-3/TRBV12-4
CASGPGGNTIYF
TGTGCCAGCGGGCCAGGGGGAAACACCATATATTTT
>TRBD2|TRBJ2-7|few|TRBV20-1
CSARVAGGAYEQYF
TGCAGTGCTAGGGTAGCGGGAGGCGCCTACGAGCAGTACTTC
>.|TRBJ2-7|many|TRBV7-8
CASSLMGEQYF
TGTGCCAGCAGCTTAATGGGAGAGCAGTACTTC
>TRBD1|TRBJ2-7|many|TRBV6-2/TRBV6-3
CASSWGQGSSEQYF
TGTGCCAGCAGTTGGGGACAGGGGTCTTCCGAGCAGTACTTC
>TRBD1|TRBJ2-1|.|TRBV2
CASTGIGQAHNEQFF
TGTGCCAGCACCGGAATCGGACAGGCCCACAATGAGCAGTTCTTC
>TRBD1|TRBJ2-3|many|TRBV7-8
CASTSGTGGTDTQYF
TGTGCCAGCACATCCGGGACAGGGGGCACAGATACGCAGTATTTT
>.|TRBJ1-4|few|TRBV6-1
CASCRFLATNEKLFF
TGTGCCAGCTGCCGATTTCTGGCAACTAATGAAAAACTGTTTTTT
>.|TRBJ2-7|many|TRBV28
CASSNRDSTYEQYF
TGTGCCAGCAGCAACCGGGACTCAACCTACGAGCAGTACTTC
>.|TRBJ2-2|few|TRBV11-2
CASSLDHPRELFF
TGTGCCAGCAGCTTAGATCATCCCCGGGAGCTGTTTTTT
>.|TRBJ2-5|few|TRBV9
CASSVARGGGQETQYF
TGTGCCAGCAGCGTAGCCCGTGGAGGTGGCCAAGAGACCCAGTACTTC
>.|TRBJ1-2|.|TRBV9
CASSVDPGLYGYTF
TGTGCCAGCAGCGTAGACCCAGGACTCTATGGCTACACCTTC
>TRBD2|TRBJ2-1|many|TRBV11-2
CASSPWGGSNYNEQFF
TGTGCCAGCAGCCCCTGGGGCGGGAGTAACTACAATGAGCAGTTCTTC
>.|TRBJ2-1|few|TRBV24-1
CATSLDTYDEQFF
TGTGCCACCAGCCTCGATACTTACGATGAGCAGTTCTTC
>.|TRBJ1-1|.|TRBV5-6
CASTEGGIRTAEAFF
TGTGCCAGCACCGAGGGGGGTATCCGCACCGCTGAAGCTTTCTTT
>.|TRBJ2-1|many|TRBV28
CASSPFHENEQFF
TGTGCCAGCAGTCCCTTCCACGAAAATGAGCAGTTCTTC
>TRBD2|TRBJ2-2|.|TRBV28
CASSVLAGVSAGELFF
TGTGCCAGCAGTGTCCTAGCGGGGGTATCAGCCGGGGAGCTGTTTTTT
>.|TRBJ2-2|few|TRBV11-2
CASSFSTGGELFF
TGTGCCAGCAGCTTCTCGACAGGAGGGGAGCTGTTTTTT
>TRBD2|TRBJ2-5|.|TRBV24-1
CATSFPGLAVLKTQYF
TGTGCCACCAGCTTCCCGGGACTAGCGGTCCTGAAGACCCAGTACTTC
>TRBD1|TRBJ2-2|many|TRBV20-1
CSATGWRGTGELFF
TGCAGTGCGACAGGGTGGCGCGGCACCGGGGAGCTGTTTTTT
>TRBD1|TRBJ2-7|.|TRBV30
CAWGLGQGANEQYF
TGTGCCTGGGGATTAGGACAGGGCGCCAACGAGCAGTACTTC
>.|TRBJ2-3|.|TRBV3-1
CASSQDLYPQYF
TGTGCCAGCAGCCAAGATCTTTATCCCCAGTATTTT
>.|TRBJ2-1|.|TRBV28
CASVRSGSWYQFF
TGTGCCAGCGTCCGCAGCGGATCTTGGTATCAGTTCTTC
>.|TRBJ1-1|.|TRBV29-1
CSAYFRTEAFF
TGCAGCGCCTACTTTAGGACTGAAGCTTTCTTT
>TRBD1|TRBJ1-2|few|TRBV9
CASSVGPDRANYGYTF
TGTGCCAGCAGCGTAGGGCCGGACAGGGCCAACTATGGCTACACCTTC
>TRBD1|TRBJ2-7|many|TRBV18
CASSSGTAENYEQYF
TGTGCCAGCTCATCCGGGACAGCGGAAAACTACGAGCAGTACTTC
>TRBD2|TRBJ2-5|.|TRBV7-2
CAGSLSGGEETQYF
TGTGCCGGCAGCCTGAGTGGGGGGGAAGAGACCCAGTACTTC
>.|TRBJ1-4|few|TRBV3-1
CASSQRTPWPFTEKLFF
TGTGCCAGCAGCCAACGAACGCCGTGGCCTTTTACGGAAAAACTGTTTTTT
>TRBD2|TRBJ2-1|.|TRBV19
CASVSGRPYNEQFF
TGTGCCAGTGTTAGCGGGAGGCCTTACAATGAGCAGTTCTTC